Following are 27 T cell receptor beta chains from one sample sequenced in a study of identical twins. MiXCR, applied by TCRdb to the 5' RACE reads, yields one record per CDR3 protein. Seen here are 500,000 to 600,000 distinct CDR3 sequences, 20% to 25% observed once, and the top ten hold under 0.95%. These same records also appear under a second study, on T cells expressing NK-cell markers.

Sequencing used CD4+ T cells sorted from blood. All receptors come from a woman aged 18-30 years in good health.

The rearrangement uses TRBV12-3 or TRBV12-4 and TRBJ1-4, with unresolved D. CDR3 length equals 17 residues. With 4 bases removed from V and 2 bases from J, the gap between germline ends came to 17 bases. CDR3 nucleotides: TGTGCCAGCAGTTCATCTGGCTTGGTCACCACTAATGAAAAACTGTTTTTT. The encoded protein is CASSSSGLVTTNEKLFF.

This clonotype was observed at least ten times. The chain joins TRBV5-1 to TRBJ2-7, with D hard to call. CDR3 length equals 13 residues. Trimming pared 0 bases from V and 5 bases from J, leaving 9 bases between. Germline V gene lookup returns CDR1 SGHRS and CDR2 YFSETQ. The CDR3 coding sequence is TGCGCCAGCAGCTTGGGTTCAACGGACGAGCAGTACTTC. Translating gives CASSLGSTDEQYF. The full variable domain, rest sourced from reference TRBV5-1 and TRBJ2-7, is KAGVTQTPRYLIKTRGQQVTLSCSPISGHRSVSWYQQTPGQGLQFLFEYFSETQRNKGNFPGRFSGRQFSNSRSEMNVSTLELGDSALYLCASSLGSTDEQYFGPGTRLTVT.

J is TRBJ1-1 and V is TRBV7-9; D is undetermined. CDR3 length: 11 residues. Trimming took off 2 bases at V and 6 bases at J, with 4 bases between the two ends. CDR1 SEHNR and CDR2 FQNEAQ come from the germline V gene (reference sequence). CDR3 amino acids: CASSLLAEAFF. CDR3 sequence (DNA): TGTGCCAGCAGCTTACTGGCTGAAGCTTTCTTT.

CDR3 bases: TGCGCCAGCAGCTTGGGGGGACTCACATGGGATACGCAGTATTTT. Protein sequence: CASSLGGLTWDTQYF. This chain links TRBV5-1 with TRBJ2-3, with D possibly TRBD2 on 6 matching bases. Germline V gives CDR1 SGHRS, CDR2 YFSETQ. This CDR3 has 15 amino acids. V was clipped by 0 bases and J by 6 bases, with 14 bases between them.

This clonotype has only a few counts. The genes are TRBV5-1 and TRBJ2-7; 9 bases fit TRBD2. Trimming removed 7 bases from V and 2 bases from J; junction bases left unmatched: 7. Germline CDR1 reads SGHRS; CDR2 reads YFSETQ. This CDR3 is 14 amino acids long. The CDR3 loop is CASEPAGGAYEQYF. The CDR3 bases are TGCGCCAGCGAGCCAGCGGGAGGAGCCTACGAGCAGTACTTC.

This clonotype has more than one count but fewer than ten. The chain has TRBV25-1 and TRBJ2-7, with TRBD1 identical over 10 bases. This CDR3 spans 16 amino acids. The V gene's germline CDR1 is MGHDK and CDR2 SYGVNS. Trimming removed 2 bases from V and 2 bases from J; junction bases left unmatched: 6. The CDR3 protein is CASSETGTGDPYEQYF. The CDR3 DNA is TGTGCCAGCAGTGAAACGGGGACAGGGGACCCCTACGAGCAGTACTTC.

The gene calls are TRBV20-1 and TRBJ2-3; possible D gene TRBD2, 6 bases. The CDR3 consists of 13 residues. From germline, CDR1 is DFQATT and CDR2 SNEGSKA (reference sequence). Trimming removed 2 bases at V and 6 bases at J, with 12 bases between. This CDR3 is CSARPGALDTQYF. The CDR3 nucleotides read TGCAGTGCTAGACCGGGAGCATTGGATACGCAGTATTTT.

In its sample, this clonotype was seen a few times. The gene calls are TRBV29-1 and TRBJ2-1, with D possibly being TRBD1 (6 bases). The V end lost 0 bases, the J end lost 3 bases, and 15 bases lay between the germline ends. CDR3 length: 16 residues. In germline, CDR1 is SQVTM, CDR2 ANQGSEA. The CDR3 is CSVEDSGTSYYNEQFF. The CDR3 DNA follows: TGCAGCGTTGAAGATTCCGGGACAAGCTACTACAATGAGCAGTTCTTC.

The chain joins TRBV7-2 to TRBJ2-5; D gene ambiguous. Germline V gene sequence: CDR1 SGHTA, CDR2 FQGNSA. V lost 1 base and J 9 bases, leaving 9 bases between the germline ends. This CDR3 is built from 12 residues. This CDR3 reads CASSLVPAAQYF. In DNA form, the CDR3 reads TGTGCCAGCAGCTTAGTTCCCGCGGCCCAGTACTTC.

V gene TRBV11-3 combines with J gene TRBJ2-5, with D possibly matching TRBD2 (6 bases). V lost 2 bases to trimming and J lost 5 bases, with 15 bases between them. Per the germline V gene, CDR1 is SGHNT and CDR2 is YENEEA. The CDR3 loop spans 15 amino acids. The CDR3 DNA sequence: TGTGCCAGCAGCTTATACGGGGGAACAACGGAGACCCAGTACTTC. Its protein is CASSLYGGTTETQYF.

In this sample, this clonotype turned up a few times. This CDR3 reads CSARDVVGAYEQYF. The CDR3, as DNA: TGCAGTGCTAGAGATGTGGTTGGAGCCTACGAGCAGTACTTC. The genes are TRBV20-1 and TRBJ2-7; D unresolved. CDR1 and CDR2 from the germline V gene are DFQATT and SNEGSKA (reference sequence). With 0 bases removed from V and 2 bases from J, the gap between germline ends came to 11 bases. The CDR3 covers 14 residues.

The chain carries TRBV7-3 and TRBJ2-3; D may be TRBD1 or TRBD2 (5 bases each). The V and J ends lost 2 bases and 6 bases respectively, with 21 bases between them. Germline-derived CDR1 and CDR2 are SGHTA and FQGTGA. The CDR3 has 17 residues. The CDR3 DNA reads TGTGCCAGCAGCTTACTCCCTTCGAGACGGGGACGGGATACGCAGTATTTT. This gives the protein CASSLLPSRRGRDTQYF.

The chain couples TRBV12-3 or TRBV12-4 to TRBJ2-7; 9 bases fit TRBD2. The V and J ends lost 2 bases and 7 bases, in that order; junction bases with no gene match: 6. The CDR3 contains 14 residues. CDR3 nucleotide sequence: TGTGCCAGCAGTTTAAGCGGGGGGTACTATGAGCAGTACTTC. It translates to CASSLSGGYYEQYF.

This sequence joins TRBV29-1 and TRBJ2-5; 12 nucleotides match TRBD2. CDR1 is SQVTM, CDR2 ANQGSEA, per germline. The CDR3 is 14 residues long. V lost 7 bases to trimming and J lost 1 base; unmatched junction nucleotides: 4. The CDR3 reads CSAKGLAGQETQYF. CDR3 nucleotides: TGCAGCGCCAAGGGACTAGCGGGCCAAGAGACCCAGTACTTC.

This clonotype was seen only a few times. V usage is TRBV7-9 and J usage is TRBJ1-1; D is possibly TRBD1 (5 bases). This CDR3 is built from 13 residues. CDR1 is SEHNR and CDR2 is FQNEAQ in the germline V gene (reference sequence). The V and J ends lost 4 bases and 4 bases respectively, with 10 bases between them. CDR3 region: CASSSGYGTEAFF. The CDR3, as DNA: TGTGCCAGCAGCTCAGGGTATGGCACTGAAGCTTTCTTT.

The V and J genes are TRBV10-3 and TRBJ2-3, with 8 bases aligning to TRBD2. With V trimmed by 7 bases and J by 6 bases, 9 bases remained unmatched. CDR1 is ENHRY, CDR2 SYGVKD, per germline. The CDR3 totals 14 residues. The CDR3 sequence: CAITKAGAPDTQYF. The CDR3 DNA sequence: TGTGCCATCACGAAAGCGGGAGCTCCCGATACGCAGTATTTT.

Here the CDR3 reads CASSLVGLSTGELFF. CDR3 DNA: TGTGCCAGCAGCTTAGTGGGACTTAGCACCGGGGAGCTGTTTTTT. The chain uses TRBV7-2 and TRBJ2-2; possible D gene TRBD2, 6 bases. Trimming shortened V by 1 base and J by 4 bases, and 10 bases separated the two germline ends. Germline-derived CDR1 and CDR2 are SGHTA and FQGNSA. The CDR3 runs 15 residues.

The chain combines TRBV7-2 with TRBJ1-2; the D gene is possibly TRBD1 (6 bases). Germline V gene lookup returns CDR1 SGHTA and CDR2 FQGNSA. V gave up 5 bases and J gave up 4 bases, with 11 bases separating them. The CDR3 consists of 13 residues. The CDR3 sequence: CASSPRQAYGYTF. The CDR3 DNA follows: TGTGCCAGCAGCCCAAGACAGGCCTATGGCTACACCTTC.

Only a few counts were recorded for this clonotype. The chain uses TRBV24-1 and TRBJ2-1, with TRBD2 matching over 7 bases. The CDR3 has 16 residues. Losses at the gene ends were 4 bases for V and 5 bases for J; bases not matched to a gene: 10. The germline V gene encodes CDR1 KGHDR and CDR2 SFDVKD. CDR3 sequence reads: CATSDPRAGADNEQFF. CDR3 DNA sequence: TGTGCCACCAGTGACCCCCGCGCGGGAGCTGACAATGAGCAGTTCTTC.

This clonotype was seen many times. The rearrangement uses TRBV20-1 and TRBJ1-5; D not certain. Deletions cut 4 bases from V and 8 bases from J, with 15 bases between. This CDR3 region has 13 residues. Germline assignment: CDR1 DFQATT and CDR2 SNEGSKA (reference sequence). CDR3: CSATDPWEEPQHF. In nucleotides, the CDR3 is TGCAGTGCTACGGACCCCTGGGAGGAGCCCCAGCATTTT.

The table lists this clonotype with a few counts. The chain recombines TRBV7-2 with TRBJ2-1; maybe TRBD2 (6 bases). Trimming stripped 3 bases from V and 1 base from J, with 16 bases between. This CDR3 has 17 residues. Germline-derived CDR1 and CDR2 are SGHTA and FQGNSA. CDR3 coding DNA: TGTGCCAGCAGCTTTAATTTCGACGGAGGGTCCTACAATGAGCAGTTCTTC. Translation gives CASSFNFDGGSYNEQFF.

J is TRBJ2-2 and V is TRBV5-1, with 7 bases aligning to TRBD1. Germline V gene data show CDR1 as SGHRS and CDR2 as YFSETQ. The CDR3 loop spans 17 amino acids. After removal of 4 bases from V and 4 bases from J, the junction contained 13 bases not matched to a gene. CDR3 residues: CASSGTRDSGRTGELFF. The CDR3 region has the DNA TGCGCCAGCAGCGGGACCCGGGACAGCGGTCGCACCGGGGAGCTGTTTTTT.

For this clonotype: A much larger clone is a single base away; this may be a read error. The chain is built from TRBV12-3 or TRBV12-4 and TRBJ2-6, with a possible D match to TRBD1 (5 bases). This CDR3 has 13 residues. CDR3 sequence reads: CASSPSGANVLSF. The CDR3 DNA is TGTGCCAGCAGTCCATCTGGGGCCAACGTCCTGTCTTTC.

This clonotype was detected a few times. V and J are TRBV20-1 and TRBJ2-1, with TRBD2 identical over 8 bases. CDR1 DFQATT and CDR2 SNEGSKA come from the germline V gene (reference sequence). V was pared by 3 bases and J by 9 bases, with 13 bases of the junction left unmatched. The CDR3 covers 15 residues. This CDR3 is CSASSILAVGGEQFF. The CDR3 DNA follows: TGCAGTGCTAGTTCGATACTAGCGGTTGGAGGTGAGCAGTTCTTC.

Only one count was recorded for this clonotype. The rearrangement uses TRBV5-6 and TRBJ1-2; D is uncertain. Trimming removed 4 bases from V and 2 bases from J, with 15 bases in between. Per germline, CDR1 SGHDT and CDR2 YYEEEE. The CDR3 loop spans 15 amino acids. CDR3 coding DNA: TGTGCCAGCAGCCTCAGTTTGGTGGGAAACTATGGCTACACCTTC. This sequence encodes CASSLSLVGNYGYTF. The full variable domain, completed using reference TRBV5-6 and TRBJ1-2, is DAGVTQSPTHLIKTRGQQVTLRCSPKSGHDTVSWYQQALGQGPQFIFQYYEEEERQRGNFPDRFSGHQFPNYSSELNVNALLLGDSALYLCASSLSLVGNYGYTFGSGTRLTVV.

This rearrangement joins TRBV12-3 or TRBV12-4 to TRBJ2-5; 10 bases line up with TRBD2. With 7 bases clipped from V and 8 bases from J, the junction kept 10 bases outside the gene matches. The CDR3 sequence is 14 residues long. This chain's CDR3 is CASTDTSGAGTQYF. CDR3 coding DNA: TGTGCCAGCACCGATACTAGCGGGGCGGGTACCCAGTACTTC.

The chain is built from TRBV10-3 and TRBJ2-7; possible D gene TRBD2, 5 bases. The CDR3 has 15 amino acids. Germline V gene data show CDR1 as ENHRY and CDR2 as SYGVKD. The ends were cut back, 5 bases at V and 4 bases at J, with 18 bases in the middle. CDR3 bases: TGTGCCATCAGTATAGCGAACGCCGAACCTTACGAGCAGTACTTC. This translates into CAISIANAEPYEQYF.